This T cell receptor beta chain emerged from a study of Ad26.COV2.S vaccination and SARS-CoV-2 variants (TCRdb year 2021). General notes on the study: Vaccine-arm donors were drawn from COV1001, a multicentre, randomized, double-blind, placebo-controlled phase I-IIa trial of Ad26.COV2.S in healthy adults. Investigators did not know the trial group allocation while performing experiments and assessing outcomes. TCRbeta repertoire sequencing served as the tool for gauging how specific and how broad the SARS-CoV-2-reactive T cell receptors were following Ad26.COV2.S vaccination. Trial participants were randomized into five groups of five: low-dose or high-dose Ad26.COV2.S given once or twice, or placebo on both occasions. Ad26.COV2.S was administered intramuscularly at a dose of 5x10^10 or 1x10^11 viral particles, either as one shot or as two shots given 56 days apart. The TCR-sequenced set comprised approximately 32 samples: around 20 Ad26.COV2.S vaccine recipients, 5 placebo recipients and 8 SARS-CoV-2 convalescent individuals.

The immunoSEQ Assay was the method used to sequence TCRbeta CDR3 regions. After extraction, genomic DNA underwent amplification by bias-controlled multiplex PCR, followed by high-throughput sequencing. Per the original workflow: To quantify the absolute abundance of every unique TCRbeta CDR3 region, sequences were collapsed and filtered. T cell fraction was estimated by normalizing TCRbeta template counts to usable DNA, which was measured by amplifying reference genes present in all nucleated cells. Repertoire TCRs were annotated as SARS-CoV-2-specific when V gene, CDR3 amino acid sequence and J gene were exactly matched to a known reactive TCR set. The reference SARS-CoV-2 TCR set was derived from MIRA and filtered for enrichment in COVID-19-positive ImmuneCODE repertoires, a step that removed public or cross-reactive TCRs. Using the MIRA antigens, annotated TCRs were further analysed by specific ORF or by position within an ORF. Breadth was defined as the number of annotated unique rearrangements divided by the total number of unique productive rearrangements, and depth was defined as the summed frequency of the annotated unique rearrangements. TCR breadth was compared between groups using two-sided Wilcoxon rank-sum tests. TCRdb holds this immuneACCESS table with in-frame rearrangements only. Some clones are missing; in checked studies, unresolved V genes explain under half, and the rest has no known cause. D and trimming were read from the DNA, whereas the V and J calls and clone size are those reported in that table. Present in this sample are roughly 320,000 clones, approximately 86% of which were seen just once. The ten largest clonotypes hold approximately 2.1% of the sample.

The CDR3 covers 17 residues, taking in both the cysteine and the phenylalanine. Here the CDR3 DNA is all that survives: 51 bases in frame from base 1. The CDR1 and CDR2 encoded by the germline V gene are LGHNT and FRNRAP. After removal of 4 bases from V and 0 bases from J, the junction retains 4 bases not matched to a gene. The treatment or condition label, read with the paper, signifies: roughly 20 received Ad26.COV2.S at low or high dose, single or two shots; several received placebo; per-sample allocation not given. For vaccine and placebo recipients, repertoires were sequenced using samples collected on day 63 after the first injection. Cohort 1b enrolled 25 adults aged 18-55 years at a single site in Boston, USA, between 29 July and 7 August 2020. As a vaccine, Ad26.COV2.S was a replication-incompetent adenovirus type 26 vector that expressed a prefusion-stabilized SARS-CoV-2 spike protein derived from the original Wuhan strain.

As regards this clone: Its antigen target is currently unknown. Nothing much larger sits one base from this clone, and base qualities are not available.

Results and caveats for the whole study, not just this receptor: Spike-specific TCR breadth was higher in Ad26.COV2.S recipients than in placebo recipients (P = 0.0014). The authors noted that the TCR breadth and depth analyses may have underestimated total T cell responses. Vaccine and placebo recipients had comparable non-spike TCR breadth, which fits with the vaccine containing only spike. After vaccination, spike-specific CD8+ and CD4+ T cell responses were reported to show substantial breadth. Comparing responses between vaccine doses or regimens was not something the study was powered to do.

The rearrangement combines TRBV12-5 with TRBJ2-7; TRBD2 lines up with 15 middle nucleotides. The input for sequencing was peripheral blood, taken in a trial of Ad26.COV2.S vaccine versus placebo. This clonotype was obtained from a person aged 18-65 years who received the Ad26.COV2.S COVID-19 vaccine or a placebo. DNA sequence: TGTGCTAGTGGTTATGGGACTAGCGGGGGGCCCTCCTACGAGCAGTACTTC. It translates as CASGYGTSGGPSYEQYF.